The rows below give T cell receptor beta chains drawn from one sample of a study of T cells in Graves' hyperthyroidism and ophthalmopathy. TCRdb called the multiplex PCR reads again in MiXCR, with one record for every CDR3 protein. The data show fewer than 900,000 distinct CDR3 sequences, about 16% seen once. Sample: blood. The origin of the receptors is a man younger than 35 with Graves' hyperthyroidism. The CDR3 runs from the conserved cysteine through the conserved F or W. The D gene is left open where the match is weak. Only some rows state a clone size, as once, few, many or a class for expanded clones.

j_gene: TRBJ2-1
v_gene: TRBV12-3/TRBV12-4
d_gene: TRBD1
abundance: many
CDR3nt: TGTGCCAGCAGACAAGGGGACAGGGGGCTAGGAGAGCAGTTCTTC
CDR3aa: CASRQGDRGLGEQFF

j_gene: TRBJ2-7
v_gene: TRBV28
d_gene: .
abundance: many
CDR3nt: TGTGCCAGCAGCCGTAACCAGGGGACAACCTACGAGCAGTACTTC
CDR3aa: CASSRNQGTTYEQYF

j_gene: TRBJ2-7
v_gene: TRBV28
d_gene: TRBD1
abundance: many
CDR3nt: TGTGCCAGTAGACTACAGGGGTCTTACCGAACCTCCTACGAGCAGTACTTC
CDR3aa: CASRLQGSYRTSYEQYF

j_gene: TRBJ2-7
v_gene: TRBV18
d_gene: TRBD2
abundance: many
CDR3nt: TGTGCCAGCTCACCAGACTCTAGCGGGGATACCTACGAGCAGTACTTC
CDR3aa: CASSPDSSGDTYEQYF

j_gene: TRBJ2-1
v_gene: TRBV5-1
d_gene: .
abundance: many
CDR3nt: TGCGCCAGCAGCTTTGGAGGGCCCAATGAGCAGTTCTTC
CDR3aa: CASSFGGPNEQFF

j_gene: TRBJ2-1
v_gene: TRBV30
d_gene: .
abundance: many
CDR3nt: TGTGCCTGGAGTGGGAGCTCCTACAATGAGCAGTTCTTC
CDR3aa: CAWSGSSYNEQFF

j_gene: TRBJ2-7
v_gene: TRBV19
d_gene: .
abundance: few
CDR3nt: TGTGCCACCAGAGGAGCTGCCTACGAGCAGTACTTC
CDR3aa: CATRGAAYEQYF

j_gene: TRBJ2-5
v_gene: TRBV28
d_gene: TRBD2
abundance: many
CDR3nt: TGTGCCACCGATCCGGGACTAGCGGGAACTGGTGAGACCCAGTACTTC
CDR3aa: CATDPGLAGTGETQYF

j_gene: TRBJ2-5
v_gene: TRBV9
d_gene: TRBD1
abundance: many
CDR3nt: TGTGCCAGCAGCGTGGGACAGGGGGTTAAAGAGACCCAGTACTTC
CDR3aa: CASSVGQGVKETQYF

j_gene: TRBJ1-1
v_gene: TRBV12-3/TRBV12-4
d_gene: .
abundance: many
CDR3nt: TGTGCCAGCAGCACCAGGTTCACTGAAGCTTTCTTT
CDR3aa: CASSTRFTEAFF

j_gene: TRBJ2-7
v_gene: TRBV20-1
d_gene: .
abundance: many
CDR3nt: TGCAGTGCTAGGTTGTTATCATCTTACGAGCAGTACTTC
CDR3aa: CSARLLSSYEQYF

j_gene: TRBJ2-1
v_gene: TRBV3-1
d_gene: TRBD2
abundance: few
CDR3nt: TGTGCCAGCACTCTAGCGGGAGTCTCTAGGCAGTTCTTC
CDR3aa: CASTLAGVSRQFF

j_gene: TRBJ2-7
v_gene: TRBV7-2
d_gene: TRBD2
abundance: many
CDR3nt: TGTGCCAGCAGCTTAGGCTGGCTAGCGGGAGCCGAGCAGTACTTC
CDR3aa: CASSLGWLAGAEQYF

j_gene: TRBJ2-1
v_gene: TRBV30
d_gene: .
abundance: many
CDR3nt: TGTGCCTGGAGTGTGACTTTTACAGGCGATGAGCAGTTCTTC
CDR3aa: CAWSVTFTGDEQFF

j_gene: TRBJ2-5
v_gene: TRBV3-1
d_gene: TRBD2
abundance: many
CDR3nt: TGTGCCAGCAGCCAAGATACCCCGGGACTAGCGGGAGTCGTAGAGACCCAGTACTTC
CDR3aa: CASSQDTPGLAGVVETQYF

j_gene: TRBJ1-3
v_gene: TRBV28
d_gene: .
abundance: .
CDR3nt: TGTGCCAGCAGTCGAAGTTCGGGGGGGAGCTCTGGAAACACCATATATTTT
CDR3aa: CASSRSSGGSSGNTIYF

j_gene: TRBJ2-1
v_gene: TRBV6-1
d_gene: TRBD2
abundance: few
CDR3nt: TGTGCCAGCAGTCCCTCTAGCGGGGTCCTCTCCTACAATGAGCAGTTCTTC
CDR3aa: CASSPSSGVLSYNEQFF

j_gene: TRBJ1-2
v_gene: TRBV27
d_gene: TRBD1
abundance: many
CDR3nt: TGTGCCAGCAGTCCCAGAAGACAGGGTATTGACTATGGCTACACCTTC
CDR3aa: CASSPRRQGIDYGYTF

j_gene: TRBJ2-1
v_gene: TRBV7-8
d_gene: .
abundance: many
CDR3nt: TGTGCCAGCAGCGTACTCAGTGAGCAGTTCTTC
CDR3aa: CASSVLSEQFF

j_gene: TRBJ2-1
v_gene: TRBV7-3
d_gene: .
abundance: .
CDR3nt: TGTGCCAGCAGCTTACTAGCGCAAGCCTACAATGAGCAGTTCTTC
CDR3aa: CASSLLAQAYNEQFF

j_gene: TRBJ2-1
v_gene: TRBV7-2
d_gene: .
abundance: .
CDR3nt: TGTGCCAGCAGCTTAGATTTAGCGGAATACAATGAGCAGTTCTTC
CDR3aa: CASSLDLAEYNEQFF

j_gene: TRBJ2-4
v_gene: TRBV7-6
d_gene: TRBD1
abundance: .
CDR3nt: TGTGCCAGCAGTAATGTTAACAGGGGCCATGTCAAAAACATTCAGTACTTC
CDR3aa: CASSNVNRGHVKNIQYF

j_gene: TRBJ2-7
v_gene: TRBV30
d_gene: .
abundance: many
CDR3nt: TGTGCCGGGACCTCGTCCACCTACGAGCAGTACTTC
CDR3aa: CAGTSSTYEQYF

j_gene: TRBJ1-5
v_gene: TRBV28
d_gene: .
abundance: many
CDR3nt: TGTGCCAGCACAACCACAGGGAGGGGCAATCAGCCCCAGCATTTT
CDR3aa: CASTTTGRGNQPQHF

j_gene: TRBJ1-1
v_gene: TRBV5-5
d_gene: TRBD1
abundance: .
CDR3nt: TGTGCCAGCAGCTTGGTTCACACTTCACAGGGGAGGGACACTGAAGCTTTCTTT
CDR3aa: CASSLVHTSQGRDTEAFF

j_gene: TRBJ2-1
v_gene: TRBV20-1
d_gene: .
abundance: .
CDR3nt: TGCAGTGCTAGACGAGTTGGCTACAATGAGCAGTTCTTC
CDR3aa: CSARRVGYNEQFF

j_gene: TRBJ2-7
v_gene: TRBV28
d_gene: .
abundance: many
CDR3nt: TGTGCCAGCAGTCTCTTGACAGACTCCTACGAGCAGTACTTC
CDR3aa: CASSLLTDSYEQYF

j_gene: TRBJ2-3
v_gene: TRBV12-3/TRBV12-4
d_gene: TRBD2
abundance: many
CDR3nt: TGTGCCAGCAGCTTAGCGGGAGCGGGCACAGATACGCAGTATTTT
CDR3aa: CASSLAGAGTDTQYF

j_gene: TRBJ1-1
v_gene: TRBV27
d_gene: .
abundance: .
CDR3nt: TGTGCCAGCAGCCCTGGGGGGTATGGTACTGAAGCTTTCTTT
CDR3aa: CASSPGGYGTEAFF

j_gene: TRBJ2-4
v_gene: TRBV20-1
d_gene: .
abundance: .
CDR3nt: TGCAGTGCTAGAGATCCCAGGGACGGGACCAAAAACATTCAGTACTTC
CDR3aa: CSARDPRDGTKNIQYF

j_gene: TRBJ1-4
v_gene: TRBV5-5
d_gene: TRBD1
abundance: .
CDR3nt: TGTGCCAGCAGCCTCCGGGACAGGGGGCCTTCGGGAGCTAATGAAAAACTGTTTTTT
CDR3aa: CASSLRDRGPSGANEKLFF

j_gene: TRBJ1-1
v_gene: TRBV19
d_gene: .
abundance: few
CDR3nt: TGTGCCAGTAGTATCTTTAATCGTGGGGAGGCCACTGAAGCTTTCTTT
CDR3aa: CASSIFNRGEATEAFF

j_gene: TRBJ2-1
v_gene: TRBV10-3
d_gene: .
abundance: many
CDR3nt: TGTGCCATCAGTGAGTCAGGGTACAATGAGCAGTTCTTC
CDR3aa: CAISESGYNEQFF

j_gene: TRBJ2-7
v_gene: TRBV28
d_gene: .
abundance: .
CDR3nt: TGTGCCAGCCTAAATTTGGGGGCGCGCGACAATGAGCAGTACTTC
CDR3aa: CASLNLGARDNEQYF

j_gene: TRBJ2-5
v_gene: TRBV7-9
d_gene: TRBD1
abundance: few
CDR3nt: TGTGCCAGCAGCTTAGTCGGACAGGGGCAAGAAGAGACCCAGTACTTC
CDR3aa: CASSLVGQGQEETQYF

j_gene: TRBJ1-2
v_gene: TRBV29-1
d_gene: .
abundance: .
CDR3nt: TGCAGCGGCGGCGAAGGGGAGAACTATGGCTACACCTTC
CDR3aa: CSGGEGENYGYTF

j_gene: TRBJ2-3
v_gene: TRBV20-1
d_gene: TRBD1
abundance: .
CDR3nt: TGCAGTGCTGTACCGGGGACAGGGTTCACAGATACGCAGTATTTT
CDR3aa: CSAVPGTGFTDTQYF

j_gene: TRBJ2-3
v_gene: TRBV20-1
d_gene: TRBD2
abundance: many
CDR3nt: TGCAGTGCTAGAGAGCGGGAGGCCCCAGATACGCAGTATTTT
CDR3aa: CSAREREAPDTQYF

j_gene: TRBJ2-7
v_gene: TRBV6-6
d_gene: TRBD2
abundance: many
CDR3nt: TGTGCCAGCAGTTACAGACGGCTAGCGGGAGGGCCGGACGAGCAGTACTTC
CDR3aa: CASSYRRLAGGPDEQYF

j_gene: TRBJ2-3
v_gene: TRBV30
d_gene: .
abundance: .
CDR3nt: TGTGCCTGGTCTAGCAGCTACACAGATACGCAGTATTTT
CDR3aa: CAWSSSYTDTQYF

j_gene: TRBJ1-4
v_gene: TRBV2
d_gene: .
abundance: .
CDR3nt: TGTGCCAGCATTATTCGCCCGGATGAAAAACTGTTTTTT
CDR3aa: CASIIRPDEKLFF

j_gene: TRBJ2-3
v_gene: TRBV20-1
d_gene: .
abundance: few
CDR3nt: TGCAGTGCTACGACTCCAGGATCATGGCGCACAGATACGCAGTATTTT
CDR3aa: CSATTPGSWRTDTQYF

j_gene: TRBJ2-1
v_gene: TRBV6-1
d_gene: TRBD2
abundance: many
CDR3nt: TGTGCCACCTCTAGCGGGGACTACAATGAGCAGTTCTTC
CDR3aa: CATSSGDYNEQFF

j_gene: TRBJ2-1
v_gene: TRBV28
d_gene: .
abundance: many
CDR3nt: TGTGCCAGCAGCCAATATCCCGCGCAGTTCTTC
CDR3aa: CASSQYPAQFF

j_gene: TRBJ2-5
v_gene: TRBV3-1
d_gene: TRBD2
abundance: many
CDR3nt: TGTGCCAGCAGCCCCACCGGGACTAGCGGGAGTATAGAGACCCAGTACTTC
CDR3aa: CASSPTGTSGSIETQYF